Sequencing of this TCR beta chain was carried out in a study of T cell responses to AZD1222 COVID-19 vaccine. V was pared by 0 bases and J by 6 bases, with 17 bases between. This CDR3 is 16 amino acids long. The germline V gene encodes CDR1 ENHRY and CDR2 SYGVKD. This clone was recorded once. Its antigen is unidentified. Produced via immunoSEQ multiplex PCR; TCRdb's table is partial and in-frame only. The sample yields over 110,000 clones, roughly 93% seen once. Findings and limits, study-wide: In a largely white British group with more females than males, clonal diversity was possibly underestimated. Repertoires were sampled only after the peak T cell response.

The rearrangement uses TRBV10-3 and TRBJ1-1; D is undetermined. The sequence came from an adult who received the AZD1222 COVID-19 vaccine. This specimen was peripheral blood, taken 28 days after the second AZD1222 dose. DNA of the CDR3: TGTGCCATCAGTGAGTCTGCGGGGAAAGGGTTGGCTGAAGCTTTCTTT. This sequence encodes CAISESAGKGLAEAFF.